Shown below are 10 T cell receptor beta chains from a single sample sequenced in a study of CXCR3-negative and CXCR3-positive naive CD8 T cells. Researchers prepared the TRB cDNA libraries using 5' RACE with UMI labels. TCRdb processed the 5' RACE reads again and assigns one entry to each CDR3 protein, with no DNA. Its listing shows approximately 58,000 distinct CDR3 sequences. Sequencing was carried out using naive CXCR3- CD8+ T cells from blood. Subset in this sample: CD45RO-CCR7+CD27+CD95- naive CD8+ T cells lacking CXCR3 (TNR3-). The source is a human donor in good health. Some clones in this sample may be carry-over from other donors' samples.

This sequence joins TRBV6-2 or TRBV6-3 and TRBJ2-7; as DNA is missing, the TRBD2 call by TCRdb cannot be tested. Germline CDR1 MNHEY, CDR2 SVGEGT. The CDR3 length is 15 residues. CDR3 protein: CASSYSDGGSYEQYF.

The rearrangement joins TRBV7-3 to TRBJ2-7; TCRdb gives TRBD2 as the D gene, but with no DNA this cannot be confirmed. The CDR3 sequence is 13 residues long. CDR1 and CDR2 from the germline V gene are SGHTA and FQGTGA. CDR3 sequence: CASSSGLVPEQYF.

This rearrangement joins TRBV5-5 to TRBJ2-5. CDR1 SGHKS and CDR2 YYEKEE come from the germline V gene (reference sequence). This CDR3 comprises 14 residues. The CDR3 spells CASSLDRDMETQYF.

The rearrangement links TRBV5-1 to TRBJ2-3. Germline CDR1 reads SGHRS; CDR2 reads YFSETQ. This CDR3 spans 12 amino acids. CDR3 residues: CASSLVTDTQYF.

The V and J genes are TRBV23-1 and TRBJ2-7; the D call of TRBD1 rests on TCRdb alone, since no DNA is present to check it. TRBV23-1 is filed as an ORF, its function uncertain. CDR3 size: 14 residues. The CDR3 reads CASSYSDRDYEQYF.

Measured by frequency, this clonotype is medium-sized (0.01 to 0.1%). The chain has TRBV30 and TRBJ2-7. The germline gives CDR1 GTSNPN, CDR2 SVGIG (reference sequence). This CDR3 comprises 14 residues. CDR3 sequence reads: CAWSEAQWRYEQYF.

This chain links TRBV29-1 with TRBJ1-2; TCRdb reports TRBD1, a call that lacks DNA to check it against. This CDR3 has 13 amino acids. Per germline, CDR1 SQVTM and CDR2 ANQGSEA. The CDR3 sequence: CSVRSDYRDGYTF.

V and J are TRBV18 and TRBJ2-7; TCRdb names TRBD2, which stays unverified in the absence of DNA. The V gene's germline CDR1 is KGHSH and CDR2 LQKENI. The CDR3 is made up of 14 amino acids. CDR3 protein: CASSKGDSFYEQYF.

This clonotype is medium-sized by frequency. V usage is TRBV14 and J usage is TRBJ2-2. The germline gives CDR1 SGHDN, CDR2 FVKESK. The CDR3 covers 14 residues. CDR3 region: CASSYRKNTGELFF.

Here the CDR3 reads CASSESLYEQYF. The rearrangement uses TRBV25-1 and TRBJ2-7. The CDR3 totals 12 residues. The germline CDR1 and CDR2 sequences are MGHDK and SYGVNS.